Below, one T cell receptor (beta chain) is given with its context. This specimen belongs to a study of OX40 agonist ivuxolimab in advanced cancers. As for the study in general: A partial response was reached by three patients: one with hepatocellular carcinoma and two with cutaneous melanoma.

Generated by immunoSEQ multiplex PCR, the TCRdb table keeps only in-frame clones and is missing some. The table has around 60,000 clones, nearly 85% seen once. This TCR was recovered from an adult with an advanced solid tumor such as melanoma, head and neck, liver or kidney cancer. Source: CD4+ or CD8+ T cells sorted from blood, taken in a trial of the OX40 agonist ivuxolimab.

The CDR3 DNA reads as TGTGCCAGCAGCCTGACCGGGAGAGGAGAGACCCAGTACTTC. Translation: CASSLTGRGETQYF. The chain carries TRBV7-6 and TRBJ2-5; D possibly corresponds to TRBD2 (6 bases). Trimming took off 5 bases at V and 4 bases at J, with 14 bases between the two ends. Germline V gene data show CDR1 as SGHVS and CDR2 as FNYEAQ. The CDR3 spans 14 residues.